These T cell receptor beta chains were read from a single sample in a study of human T cells and chemical hapten exposure. MiXCR was run by TCRdb on the RACE reads, yielding one entry per CDR3 protein. The sample lists about 190,000 distinct CDR3 sequences, approximately 26% occurring once. This material consisted of whole blood, taken in connection with sensitization to the hapten diphenylcyclopropenone (DPC). These receptors were collected from a woman between 35 and 50 years old with alopecia areata. Some clones in this sample may be carry-over from other donors' samples. The CDR3 runs from the conserved cysteine through the conserved F or W. The D gene is left open where the match is weak. The listing skips clone size in some rows; elsewhere it reads once, few, many or a size class.

d_call,cdr3_length,j_call,clone_size,v_call,cdr3_nt,cdr3_aa
-,13,TRBJ1-5,many,TRBV6-5,TGTGCCAGCTCGGGACAACAAAATCAGCCCCAGCATTTT,CASSGQQNQPQHF
TRBD2,16,TRBJ2-5,-,TRBV5-1,TGCGCCAGCAGTCCCGGGACTAGCTCCCCTCAAGAGACCCAGTACTTC,CASSPGTSSPQETQYF
TRBD2,14,TRBJ2-1,few,TRBV6-6,TGTGCCAGCAGTTATGGGCTAGCGGGAGGTGAGCAGTTCTTC,CASSYGLAGGEQFF
-,14,TRBJ1-5,-,TRBV4-2,TGTGCCAGCAGCCCAGGAAATAGCAATCAGCCCCAGCATTTT,CASSPGNSNQPQHF
-,12,TRBJ2-7,-,TRBV28,TGTGCCAGCAGCGTCCAAGTAGAGGAGCAGTACTTC,CASSVQVEEQYF
TRBD2,14,TRBJ2-1,many,TRBV29-1,TGCAGCGCAAAATCCGGGACTAGGAGCCGTGAGCAGTTCTTC,CSAKSGTRSREQFF
TRBD1,13,TRBJ2-1,-,TRBV7-2,TGTGCCAGCAGCTTGGGACAGCCGTATGAGCAGTTCTTC,CASSLGQPYEQFF
-,14,TRBJ1-1,once,TRBV7-2,TGTGCCAGCAGCTTATCCCTGACCTACACTGAAGCTTTCTTT,CASSLSLTYTEAFF
-,14,TRBJ2-3,few,TRBV6-5,TGTGCCAGCAGTTACTCACCTATCGCAGATACGCAGTATTTT,CASSYSPIADTQYF
-,14,TRBJ2-7,-,TRBV28,TGTGCCAGCCGCTCCCAGGACAGCCCATACGAGCAGTACTTC,CASRSQDSPYEQYF
-,15,TRBJ2-7,-,TRBV28,TGTGCCAGCAGTTCCTGGGGGGCTTTTCAGGACGAGCAGTACTTC,CASSSWGAFQDEQYF
-,13,TRBJ1-1,many,TRBV5-1,TGCGCCAGCAGCTTGCGGGACTCCACTGAAGCTTTCTTT,CASSLRDSTEAFF
-,13,TRBJ2-1,-,TRBV6-2/TRBV6-3,TGTGCCAGCAGTTATTCGGCCCCCCGAGGGCAGTTCTTC,CASSYSAPRGQFF
TRBD1,13,TRBJ1-2,few,TRBV7-2,TGTGCCAGCAGCCTAGACAGGGAGCGTGGCTACACCTTC,CASSLDRERGYTF
-,12,TRBJ2-7,-,TRBV28,TGTGCCAGTTCTGACAGCCCTTACGAGCAGTACTTC,CASSDSPYEQYF
-,14,TRBJ2-1,-,TRBV11-3,TGTGCCAGCAGCTTAGATATGGGGGTCAATGAGCAGTTCTTC,CASSLDMGVNEQFF
TRBD1,17,TRBJ1-2,few,TRBV10-3,TGTGCCATCAGTGAGTCGCTACCGGGACAGGGGGCTTTTGGCTACACCTTC,CAISESLPGQGAFGYTF
-,16,TRBJ1-1,few,TRBV2,TGTGCCAGCACACCCCGGCTTCTCAGGGTTGGCACTGAAGCTTTCTTT,CASTPRLLRVGTEAFF
-,16,TRBJ2-7,-,TRBV5-4,TGTGCCAGCAGCCCGACTTACACGATAAGCTCCTACGAGCAGTACTTC,CASSPTYTISSYEQYF
-,14,TRBJ2-7,few,TRBV9,TGTGCCAGCAGCGTAGATTCCCTTCGGTCCGGGCAGTACTTC,CASSVDSLRSGQYF
TRBD1,16,TRBJ1-2,-,TRBV5-4,TGTGCCAGCAGCATGGTCGACAGGGGCCCTAACTATGGCTACACCTTC,CASSMVDRGPNYGYTF
-,12,TRBJ2-7,few,TRBV29-1,TGCAGCGTCCTCAGGGACTCCTACGAGCAGTACTTC,CSVLRDSYEQYF
-,16,TRBJ1-3,-,TRBV7-9,TGTGCCAGCAGCTTAGAAGGGGGTCTAAGAGGAAACACCATATATTTT,CASSLEGGLRGNTIYF
-,13,TRBJ1-3,-,TRBV2,TGTGCCAGCAGTGAAGTCAGGGGAAACACCATATATTTT,CASSEVRGNTIYF
-,16,TRBJ1-4,-,TRBV25-1,TGTGCCAGCAGAGCCCGAACAGTGCAGGCTAATGAAAAACTGTTTTTT,CASRARTVQANEKLFF
TRBD1,15,TRBJ2-3,few,TRBV6-6,TGTGCCAGCAGTTACGGGGACAGGCGCACAGATACGCAGTATTTT,CASSYGDRRTDTQYF
-,14,TRBJ2-3,-,TRBV29-1,TGCAGCGTTGAAGGGGCCCGGAGCGGCGATACGCAGTATTTT,CSVEGARSGDTQYF
TRBD1,14,TRBJ2-7,few,TRBV5-1,TGCGCCAGCAGCCGCGGACAGGGCCCCTACGAGCAGTACTTC,CASSRGQGPYEQYF
-,13,TRBJ2-5,few,TRBV29-1,TGCAGCGTTGACGGAATGGGGCAAGAGACCCAGTACTTC,CSVDGMGQETQYF
-,14,TRBJ1-1,few,TRBV5-6,TGTGCCAGCAGCTTGTGGCTACCGAACACTGAAGCTTTCTTT,CASSLWLPNTEAFF